These 5 T cell receptor beta chains share one sample of origin, sequenced in a study of blood T cell repertoires in COVID-19. Clones were read by immunoSEQ multiplex PCR, and TCRdb kept only the in-frame ones, dropping some. In the table there are 68,000 or so clones, over 75% of which are singletons. The sequencing sample was made of peripheral blood. The receptors come from a man in his fifties or sixties with active COVID-19.

The chain employs TRBV3-1 (or the pseudogene TRBV3-2) and TRBJ2-5; 7 nucleotides match TRBD1. From germline, CDR1 is LGHDT and CDR2 YNNKEL (reference sequence). The CDR3 contains 15 residues. Losses at the gene ends were 1 base for V and 3 bases for J; bases not matched to a gene: 5. The DNA for the CDR3 is TGTGCCAGCAGCCAAGCTCCAACAGGGGAAGAGACCCAGTACTTC. This encodes CASSQAPTGEETQYF.

The J gene is TRBJ1-1, the V gene TRBV7-8; D uncertain. The germline CDR1 and CDR2 sequences are SGHVS and FQNEAQ. This CDR3 is 14 amino acids long. V was shortened by 5 bases and J by 3 bases, with 13 bases between the two germline ends. CDR3 region: CASSLLGEDTEAFF. CDR3 sequence (DNA): TGTGCCAGCAGCCTGCTCGGGGAGGACACTGAAGCTTTCTTT.

The chain has TRBV7-2 and TRBJ1-1; 9 bases line up with TRBD1. The CDR3 runs 12 residues. The ends lost 1 base at V and 11 bases at J; junction bases unmatched: 2. CDR1 and CDR2 from the germline V gene are SGHTA and FQGNSA. The DNA of the CDR3 is TGTGCCAGCAGCTTAGACAGGGGGCAGGCTTTCTTT. As protein: CASSLDRGQAFF.

The chain combines TRBV27 with TRBJ1-1, with 8 bases that match TRBD1. Germline assignment: CDR1 MNHEY and CDR2 SMNVEV (reference sequence). This CDR3 contains 15 residues. Trimming at V came to 5 bases and at J to 6 bases, leaving 11 bases not matched to a gene. The CDR3 DNA sequence: TGTGCCAGCAGTATCCAGACAGGGGTGAGCGCTGAAGCTTTCTTT. This encodes CASSIQTGVSAEAFF.

The V gene is TRBV27, the J gene TRBJ1-2, with D hard to call. CDR3 length: 12 amino acids. Germline CDR1 reads MNHEY; CDR2 reads SMNVEV (reference sequence). V lost 8 bases and J lost 5, with 12 bases in between. The CDR3 DNA follows: TGTGCCAGCGGAACCGGGAGGTATGGCTACACCTTC. The encoded protein is CASGTGRYGYTF.